This passage covers 7 T cell receptor beta chains from one sample sequenced in a study of CXCR3-negative and CXCR3-positive naive CD8 T cells. Via 5' RACE with UMI labels, TRB cDNA libraries were prepared. Reprocessing the 5' RACE reads, TCRdb reports a single entry for every CDR3 protein and omits DNA. The repertoire shows about 130,000 distinct CDR3 sequences; the top ten hold around 0.27%. The specimen sequenced was naive CXCR3- CD8+ T cells from blood. Subset described: CD45RO-CCR7+CD27+CD95- naive CD8+ T cells lacking CXCR3 (TNR3-). Receptor source: a human donor in good health. Some clones in this sample may be carry-over from other donors' samples.

This chain links TRBV20-1 with TRBJ2-7; TCRdb outputs TRBD2, but without DNA this stays unchecked. The CDR3 sequence is 14 residues long. Germline V gives CDR1 DFQATT, CDR2 SNEGSKA (reference sequence). The CDR3 sequence: CSASWYGESYEQYF.

V is TRBV29-1 and J is TRBJ2-3; TCRdb proposes TRBD2, but this gene call is untestable without DNA. From germline, CDR1 is SQVTM and CDR2 ANQGSEA. The CDR3 is 15 amino acids. The CDR3: CSAGGAGGPPDTQYF.

The chain joins TRBV7-6 to TRBJ2-3; TCRdb lists TRBD1, though no DNA is available to test this call. The CDR3 extends over 15 amino acids. The germline gives CDR1 SGHVS, CDR2 FNYEAQ. This CDR3 is CASSSGQGTTDTQYF.

The V and J genes are TRBV27 and TRBJ1-1; TCRdb's D gene call, TRBD1, goes unchecked for lack of DNA. The germline CDR1 and CDR2 sequences are MNHEY and SMNVEV (reference sequence). The CDR3 sequence is 15 residues long. The CDR3 is CASSPGVSMNTEAFF.

This chain connects TRBV7-8 to TRBJ2-3; without DNA, the TCRdb call of TRBD1 cannot be checked. The CDR3 runs 18 residues. Looked up from germline, CDR1 is SGHVS and CDR2 is FQNEAQ. CDR3 residues: CASSLYPDRGPSTDTQYF.

The chain uses TRBV29-1 and TRBJ2-5; TCRdb outputs TRBD2, but without DNA this stays unchecked. CDR3 length: 17 amino acids. Germline loops: CDR1 SQVTM, CDR2 ANQGSEA. The CDR3 is CSVSGLAGSVPQETQYF.

This chain joins TRBV29-1 and TRBJ2-5; there is no DNA to check the TCRdb D call of TRBD1. There are 15 residues in the CDR3. The germline CDR1 and CDR2 sequences are SQVTM and ANQGSEA. The CDR3 is CSVEGLLGTGQTQYF.